This T cell receptor (beta chain) appears in the sequencing data of a study of blood T cell repertoires in COVID-19. Turning to the study itself: The analysed material was cDNA or gDNA that came from T cells, B-cell-depleted T cells, or PBMCs.

The CDR3 length is 15 residues. J was trimmed by 7 bases and V by 0 bases; bases with no gene match: 5. Germline V gene sequence: CDR1 SGHRS, CDR2 YFSETQ. Under the authors' procedure: By means of reference gene primer amplification, nucleated cell counts were estimated. TCRdb's table, derived via immunoSEQ multiplex PCR, lists solely in-frame clones and lacks some. The DNA was the basis for D and trimming; V, J and clone size are from that table. The sample carries roughly 200,000 clones, 65% to 90% recorded once. Recruits, aged about 18 to 95 years, lived in 20 to 30 US areas. Sequencing was performed on PBMCs or T cells enriched from blood (not recorded which). The rearrangement joins TRBV5-1 to TRBJ2-3; 10 bases map to TRBD1. The sequence came from a woman aged 30 to 39 who had been exposed to COVID-19. For the CDR3, the DNA is TGCGCCAGCAGCTTGGCGGGACAGGGGTTGCATACGCAGTATTTT. Protein product: CASSLAGQGLHTQYF.